These 8 T cell receptor beta chains share one sample of origin, sequenced in a study of T cells in Graves' hyperthyroidism and ophthalmopathy. It was RNA transcripts that yielded the amplified TCR beta CDR3 regions. HTBI primers drove first-round RT-PCR of the TCR CDR3. TCRdb processed the multiplex PCR reads anew with MiXCR; each CDR3 protein has one entry. Here the sample spans under 400,000 distinct CDR3 sequences, over 12% being singletons. Sequencing was performed on blood. Every receptor here comes from a woman aged 55 to 70 with Graves' ophthalmopathy.

The chain carries TRBV14 and TRBJ2-7, with D hard to call. The CDR3 length is 16 residues. The germline CDR1 and CDR2 sequences are SGHDN and FVKESK. Trimming took 0 bases from V and 0 from J, leaving 12 bases between them. For the CDR3, the DNA is TGTGCCAGCAGCCAAGATATCAGCGAGAGCTCCTACGAGCAGTACTTC. Amino acids: CASSQDISESSYEQYF.

This clonotype was seen many times. The rearrangement uses TRBV5-1 and TRBJ2-7; 11 positions match TRBD2. Germline CDR1 is SGHRS and CDR2 is YFSETQ. This CDR3 is built from 15 residues. V trimming: 4 bases; J trimming: 3 bases; junction bases outside the gene matches: 6. CDR3 coding DNA: TGCGCCAGCAGCGATACCGGGACTAGCGGCTACGAGCAGTACTTC. This gives the protein CASSDTGTSGYEQYF. The full variable domain, with the rest looked up from reference TRBV5-1 and TRBJ2-7, is KAGVTQTPRYLIKTRGQQVTLSCSPISGHRSVSWYQQTPGQGLQFLFEYFSETQRNKGNFPGRFSGRQFSNSRSEMNVSTLELGDSALYLCASSDTGTSGYEQYFGPGTRLTVT.

This clonotype was seen many times. The gene calls are TRBV14 and TRBJ2-5; a weak D match, TRBD2 (7 bases). CDR1 SGHDN and CDR2 FVKESK come from the germline V gene. V was clipped by 5 bases and J by 2 bases, with 18 bases between them. The CDR3 totals 16 residues. CDR3 in amino acids: CASSSWGLAEQETQYF. Written as DNA, the CDR3 is TGTGCCAGCAGCTCTTGGGGGCTAGCGGAACAAGAGACCCAGTACTTC.

This clonotype was counted many times. V and J are TRBV5-1 and TRBJ2-3; tentative D call: TRBD1 (5 bases). CDR3 size: 14 residues. Germline values: CDR1 SGHRS, CDR2 YFSETQ. Trimming left V 0 bases short and J 3 bases short, with 8 bases between. CDR3 protein: CASSLVGQTDTQYF. In nucleotides, the CDR3 is TGCGCCAGCAGCTTGGTGGGGCAGACAGATACGCAGTATTTT. Variable domain in full (rest from reference TRBV5-1 and TRBJ2-3): KAGVTQTPRYLIKTRGQQVTLSCSPISGHRSVSWYQQTPGQGLQFLFEYFSETQRNKGNFPGRFSGRQFSNSRSEMNVSTLELGDSALYLCASSLVGQTDTQYFGPGTRLTVL.

About this clonotype: This sequence may be a read error, since a much larger clone differs from it by one base. V gene TRBV5-1 combines with J gene TRBJ2-1; D may be TRBD2 (6 bases). The germline V gene encodes CDR1 SGHRS and CDR2 YFSETQ. The CDR3 contains 15 residues. The CDR3 DNA reads TGCGCCGGCAGCTTGGCGGGGACCGAGGGAGAGGAGCAGTTCTTC. It codes for CAGSLAGTEGEEQFF.

V usage is TRBV10-3 and J usage is TRBJ1-3; TRBD1 aligns across 7 bases. Per the germline V gene, CDR1 is ENHRY and CDR2 is SYGVKD. The CDR3 runs to 14 residues. With V trimmed by 6 bases and J by 7 bases, 9 bases remained unmatched. The CDR3: CAIRKQGLGNTIYF. CDR3 sequence (DNA): TGTGCCATCAGGAAACAGGGGCTGGGGAACACCATATATTTT.

This clonotype came up a few times. This chain connects TRBV28 to TRBJ1-5; 8 bases map to TRBD1. CDR1 and CDR2 (germline): MDHEN, SYDVKM. With 3 bases clipped from V and 7 bases from J, the junction kept 5 bases outside the gene matches. This CDR3 has 14 amino acids. CDR3 sequence reads: CASSLLTGEQPQHF. In DNA, the CDR3 is TGTGCCAGCAGTTTGCTGACAGGGGAACAGCCCCAGCATTTT.

In this sample, this clonotype turned up many times. The CDR3: CAWSPLLGRGGELFF. CDR3 coding DNA: TGTGCCTGGAGTCCCCTTCTCGGGCGGGGCGGGGAGCTGTTTTTT. V and J are TRBV30 and TRBJ2-2; the D gene is possibly TRBD2 (6 bases). V was cut by 2 bases and J by 7 bases, with 17 bases left in between. From germline, CDR1 is GTSNPN and CDR2 SVGIG (reference sequence). The CDR3 runs 15 residues.